This TCR beta chain derives from a study of cytomegalovirus exposure and HLA in healthy donors. Study results and caveats: Rare TCR sequences dominated, though some public TCRs recurred in many donors.

Vbeta (60) and Jbeta (13) primers were used in the PCR. The table came from immunoSEQ multiplex PCR; TCRdb's copy has only in-frame clones and leaves some out. The sample lists roughly 280,000 clones, roughly 70% seen once, with around 2% in the top ten. Worth noting for this clone: What it recognizes is unknown. The germline gene is not matched at one end of the junction; a read error may be the cause.

Source material: PBMCs. This TCR came from a female donor in good health and CMV-seronegative.

For the CDR3, the DNA is TGTGCCAGCACTTTACCGGGGGGCGGCAATCAGCCCCAGCATTTT. As protein: CASTLPGGGNQPQHF. The rearrangement joins TRBV28 to TRBJ1-5, with D perhaps TRBD1 (6 bases). There are 15 residues in the CDR3. Germline CDR1 reads MDHEN; CDR2 reads SYDVKM.